Reported below is one T cell receptor beta chain. What it recognizes is unknown. The unexposed donors gave CD4+ T cells in about 2011-2019, prior to COVID-19. After nine to ten days of culture, CD4+ T cells were isolated. Cells permitting, SARS-CoV-2 S/N and four cold-coronavirus spikes were tested on unexposed-donor CD4+ T cells. Cultures held more than 1.5 million PBMCs per well with approximately 10 IU/ml IL-2. The V end was cut by 5 bases, the J end by 0 bases, with 14 bases between. The CDR3 totals 16 residues. Per the germline V gene, CDR1 is SGHAT and CDR2 is FQNNGV. The data derive from a study of CD4 T cells in relation to SARS-CoV-2 and coronaviruses. Study-wide context: Negative control cultures got HIV-1 Nef peptides or no peptide.

Study observations and caveats: This crossreactivity analysis covered spike protein alone, no other viral proteins.

Generated by immunoSEQ multiplex PCR, the TCRdb table keeps only in-frame clones and is missing some. Here the sample spans tens of thousands of clones, about three quarters being singletons. This chain uses TRBV11-2 with TRBJ1-5; D ambiguous. This TCR was sampled from a human donor in good health. Sequenced material: CD4+ T cells from PBMCs, cultured in vitro. The CDR3 spells CASSPAGLDSNQPQHF. In DNA form, the CDR3 reads TGTGCCAGCAGCCCGGCTGGTTTGGATAGCAATCAGCCCCAGCATTTT.